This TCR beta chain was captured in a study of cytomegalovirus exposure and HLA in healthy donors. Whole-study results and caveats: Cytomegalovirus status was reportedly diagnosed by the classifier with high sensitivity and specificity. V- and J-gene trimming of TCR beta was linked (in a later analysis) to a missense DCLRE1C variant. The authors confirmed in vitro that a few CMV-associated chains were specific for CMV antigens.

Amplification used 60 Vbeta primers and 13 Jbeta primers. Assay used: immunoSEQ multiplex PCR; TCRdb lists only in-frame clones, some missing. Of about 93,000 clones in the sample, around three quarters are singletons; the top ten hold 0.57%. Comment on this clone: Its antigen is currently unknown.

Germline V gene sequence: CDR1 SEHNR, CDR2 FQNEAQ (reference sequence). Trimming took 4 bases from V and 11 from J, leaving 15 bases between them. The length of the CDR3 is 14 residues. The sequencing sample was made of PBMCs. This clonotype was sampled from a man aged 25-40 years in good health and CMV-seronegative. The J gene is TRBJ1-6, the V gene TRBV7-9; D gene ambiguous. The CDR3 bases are TGTGCCAGCAGCTCATCATCAAACATTGCACCCCTCCACTTT. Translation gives CASSSSSNIAPLHF.